This TCR beta chain was identified in a study of T cell changes during pregnancy in multiple sclerosis. Sequencing used immunoSEQ multiplex PCR; TCRdb keeps in-frame clones, though not all of them. Seen here are 40,000 to 45,000 clones, nearly 90% observed once, and the top ten hold under 0.8%. Germline CDR1 is LNHDA and CDR2 is SQIVND (reference sequence). This CDR3 is 15 amino acids long. The ends were cut back, 2 bases at V and 3 bases at J, with 11 bases in the middle. The TCR comes from a female donor with multiple sclerosis, enrolled in a pregnancy study. Specimen: CD4+ T cells from peripheral blood mononuclear cells, collected in the first trimester of pregnancy. This chain joins TRBV19 and TRBJ1-5; D gene uncertain. The chain's CDR3 is CASSISMGANQPQHF. CDR3 sequence (DNA): TGTGCCAGTAGTATAAGTATGGGCGCCAATCAGCCCCAGCATTTT.